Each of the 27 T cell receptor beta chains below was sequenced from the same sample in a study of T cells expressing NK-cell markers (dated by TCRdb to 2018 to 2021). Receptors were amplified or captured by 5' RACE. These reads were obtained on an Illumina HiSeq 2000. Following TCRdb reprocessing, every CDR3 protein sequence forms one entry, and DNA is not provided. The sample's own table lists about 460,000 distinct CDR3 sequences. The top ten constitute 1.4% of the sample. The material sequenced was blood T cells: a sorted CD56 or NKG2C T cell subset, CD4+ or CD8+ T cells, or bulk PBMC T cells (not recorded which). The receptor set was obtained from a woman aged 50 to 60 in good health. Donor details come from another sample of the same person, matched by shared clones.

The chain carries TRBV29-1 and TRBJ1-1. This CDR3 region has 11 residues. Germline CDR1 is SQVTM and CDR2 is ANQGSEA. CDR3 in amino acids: CSVERVGEAFF.

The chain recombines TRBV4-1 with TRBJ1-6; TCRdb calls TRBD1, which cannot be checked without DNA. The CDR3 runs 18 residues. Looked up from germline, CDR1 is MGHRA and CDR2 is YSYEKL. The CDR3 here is CASSQVVRGSSYNSPLHF.

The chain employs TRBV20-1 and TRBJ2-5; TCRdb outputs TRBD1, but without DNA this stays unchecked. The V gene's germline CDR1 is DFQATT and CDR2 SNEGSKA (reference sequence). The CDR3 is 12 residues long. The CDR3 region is CSAAGSKETQYF.

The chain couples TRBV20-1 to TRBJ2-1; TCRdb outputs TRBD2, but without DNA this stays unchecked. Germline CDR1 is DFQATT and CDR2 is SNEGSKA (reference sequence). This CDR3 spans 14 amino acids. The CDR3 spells CSAAGTSGAEAVFF.

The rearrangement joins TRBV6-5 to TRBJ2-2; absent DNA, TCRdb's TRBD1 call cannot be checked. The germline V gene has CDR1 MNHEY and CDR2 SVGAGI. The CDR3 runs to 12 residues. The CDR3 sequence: CASTAGFGELFF.

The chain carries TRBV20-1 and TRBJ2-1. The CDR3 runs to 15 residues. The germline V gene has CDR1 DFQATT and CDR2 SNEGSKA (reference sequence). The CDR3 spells CSARIGLGILNEQFF.

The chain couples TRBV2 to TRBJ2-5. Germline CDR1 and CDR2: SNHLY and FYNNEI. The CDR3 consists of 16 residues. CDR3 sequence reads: CASIGVRRNAQETQYF.

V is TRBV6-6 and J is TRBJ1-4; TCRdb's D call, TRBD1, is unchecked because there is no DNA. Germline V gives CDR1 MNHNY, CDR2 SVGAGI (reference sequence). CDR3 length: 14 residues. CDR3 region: CASSTPERTVQLFF.

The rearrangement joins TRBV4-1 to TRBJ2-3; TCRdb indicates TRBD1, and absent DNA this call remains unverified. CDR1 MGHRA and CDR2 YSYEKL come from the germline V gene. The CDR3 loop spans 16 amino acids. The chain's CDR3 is CASSQDPGPSTDTQYF.

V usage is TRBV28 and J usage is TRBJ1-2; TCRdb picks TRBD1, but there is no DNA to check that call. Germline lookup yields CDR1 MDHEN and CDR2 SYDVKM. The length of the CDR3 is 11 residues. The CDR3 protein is CASTLEGDYTF.

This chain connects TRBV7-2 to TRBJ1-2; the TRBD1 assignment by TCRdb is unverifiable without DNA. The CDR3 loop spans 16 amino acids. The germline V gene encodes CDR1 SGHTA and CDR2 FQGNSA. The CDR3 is CASSLVIGRQGDGYTF.

CDR3 sequence: CANGTAGPDTQYF. J is TRBJ2-3 and V is TRBV6-4; as DNA is missing, the TRBD1 call by TCRdb cannot be tested. Per the germline V gene, CDR1 is MRHNA and CDR2 is SNTAGT. The CDR3 is made up of 13 amino acids.

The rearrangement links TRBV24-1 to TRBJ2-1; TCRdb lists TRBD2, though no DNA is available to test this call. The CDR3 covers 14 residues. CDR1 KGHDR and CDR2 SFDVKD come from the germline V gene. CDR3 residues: CATSLRLAPDEQFF.

This chain's CDR3 is CASSRRGLAGSYNEQFF. The chain combines TRBV14 with TRBJ2-1; TCRdb picks TRBD2, but there is no DNA to check that call. There are 17 residues in the CDR3. Germline V gene data show CDR1 as SGHDN and CDR2 as FVKESK.

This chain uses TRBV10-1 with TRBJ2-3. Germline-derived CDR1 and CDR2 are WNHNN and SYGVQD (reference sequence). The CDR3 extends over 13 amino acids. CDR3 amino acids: CASSADGTDTQYF.

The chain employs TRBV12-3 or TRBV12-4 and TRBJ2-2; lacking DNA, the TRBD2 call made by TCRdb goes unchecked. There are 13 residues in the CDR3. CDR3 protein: CASTPTSMGELFF.

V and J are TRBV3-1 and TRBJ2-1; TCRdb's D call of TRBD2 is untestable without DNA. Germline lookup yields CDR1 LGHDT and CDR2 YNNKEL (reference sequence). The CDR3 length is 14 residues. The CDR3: CASSQDNRLGWQFF.

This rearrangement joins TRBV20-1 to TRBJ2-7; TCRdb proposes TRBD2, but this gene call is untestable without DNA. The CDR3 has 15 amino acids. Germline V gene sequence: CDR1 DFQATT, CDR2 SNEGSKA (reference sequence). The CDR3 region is CSARAGASGGYEQYF.

The CDR3 protein is CASSFSGTSGSIDEQFF. V and J are TRBV5-1 and TRBJ2-1; TCRdb outputs TRBD2, but without DNA this stays unchecked. Germline loops: CDR1 SGHRS, CDR2 YFSETQ. CDR3 length equals 17 residues.

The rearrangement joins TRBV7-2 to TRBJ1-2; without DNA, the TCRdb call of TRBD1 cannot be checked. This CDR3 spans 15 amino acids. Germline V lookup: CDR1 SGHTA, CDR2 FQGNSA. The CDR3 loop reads CASSLATTGFYGYTF.

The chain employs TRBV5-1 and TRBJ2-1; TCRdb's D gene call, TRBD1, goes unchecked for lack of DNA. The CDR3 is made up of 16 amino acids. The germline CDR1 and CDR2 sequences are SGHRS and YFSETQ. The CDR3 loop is CASSGGTGNSYNEQFF.

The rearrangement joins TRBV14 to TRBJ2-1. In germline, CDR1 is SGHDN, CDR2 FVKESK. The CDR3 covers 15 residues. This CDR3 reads CASKLTGGPYNEQFF.

CDR3 in amino acids: CASSLSLAFSEETQYF. The chain couples TRBV7-8 to TRBJ2-5. Per germline, CDR1 SGHVS and CDR2 FQNEAQ. This CDR3 has 16 residues.

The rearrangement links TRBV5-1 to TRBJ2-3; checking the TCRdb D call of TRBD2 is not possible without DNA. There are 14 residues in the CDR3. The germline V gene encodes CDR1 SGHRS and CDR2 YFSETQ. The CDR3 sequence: CASSLAGGLDTQYF. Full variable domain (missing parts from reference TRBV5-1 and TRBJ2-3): KAGVTQTPRYLIKTRGQQVTLSCSPISGHRSVSWYQQTPGQGLQFLFEYFSETQRNKGNFPGRFSGRQFSNSRSEMNVSTLELGDSALYLCASSLAGGLDTQYFGPGTRLTVL.

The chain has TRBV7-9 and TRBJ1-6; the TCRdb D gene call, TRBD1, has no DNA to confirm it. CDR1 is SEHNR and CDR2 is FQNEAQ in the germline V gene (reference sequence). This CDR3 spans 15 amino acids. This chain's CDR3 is CASSFGAGTGSPLHF.

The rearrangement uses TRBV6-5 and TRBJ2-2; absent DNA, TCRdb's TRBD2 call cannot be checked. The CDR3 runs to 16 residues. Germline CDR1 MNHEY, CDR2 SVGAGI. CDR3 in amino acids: CASSYFYGGDVGELFF.

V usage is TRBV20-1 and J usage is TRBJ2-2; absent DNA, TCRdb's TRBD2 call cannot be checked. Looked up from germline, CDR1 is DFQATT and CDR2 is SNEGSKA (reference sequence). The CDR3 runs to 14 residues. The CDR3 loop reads CSASGITNTGELFF.